The 18 T cell receptor beta chains in this list originate from one sample, sequenced in a study of blood T cell repertoires in COVID-19. The data were produced by immunoSEQ multiplex PCR, yet TCRdb's version contains in-frame clones alone and is incomplete. Of roughly 220,000 clones listed, about 86% are singletons. The specimen sequenced was PBMCs or T cells enriched from blood (not recorded which). These receptors all come from a woman between 35 and 50 years old with acute COVID-19.

V gene TRBV4-2 combines with J gene TRBJ2-1; D is uncertain. The germline V and J ends were trimmed by 3 bases and 0 bases, with 6 bases remaining between them. The CDR3 has 14 residues. Per germline, CDR1 LGHNA and CDR2 YNFKEQ. This CDR3 reads CASSHGGSYNEQFF. The CDR3 nucleotides read TGTGCCAGCAGCCATGGCGGCTCCTACAATGAGCAGTTCTTC.

The rearrangement uses TRBV5-8 and TRBJ1-2, with 8 bases aligning to TRBD1. The CDR3 extends over 15 amino acids. CDR1 SGHTS and CDR2 YDEGEE come from the germline V gene. V was pared by 4 bases and J by 4 bases, with 9 bases of the junction left unmatched. CDR3 bases: TGTGCCAGCAGCCCCGGGACAGGAACTAGCTATGGCTACACCTTC. It translates to CASSPGTGTSYGYTF.

The count of this clone is one. The gene calls are TRBV18 and TRBJ2-4; 7 positions match TRBD1. Germline assignment: CDR1 KGHSH and CDR2 LQKENI. The CDR3 has 16 amino acids. The trim removed 3 bases at V and 4 bases at J, leaving 9 bases unmatched. CDR3: CASSPPIQGKKNIQYF. CDR3 nucleotide sequence: TGTGCCAGCTCACCCCCGATACAGGGGAAAAAAAACATTCAGTACTTC.

The V call is TRBV27, the J call TRBJ2-1; the D gene is possibly TRBD2 (6 bases). V lost 5 bases and J lost 2, with 13 bases in between. Germline V gives CDR1 MNHEY, CDR2 SMNVEV (reference sequence). This CDR3 has 15 residues. The CDR3 protein is CASSPGGAPYNEQFF. CDR3 coding DNA: TGTGCCAGCAGTCCAGGCGGGGCACCCTACAATGAGCAGTTCTTC.

The chain joins TRBV19 to TRBJ2-5; TRBD2 agrees at 9 bases. V lost 4 bases to trimming and J lost 5 bases; unmatched junction nucleotides: 11. CDR3 size: 16 residues. Per germline, CDR1 LNHDA and CDR2 SQIVND (reference sequence). The DNA of the CDR3 is TGTGCCAGTAGTAGATGGGGAGCGGGAGGAGAGGAGACCCAGTACTTC. Protein product: CASSRWGAGGEETQYF.

The V gene is TRBV27, the J gene TRBJ2-5, with 10 bases that match TRBD2. V shed 6 bases and J 4 bases; nucleotides not matched to a gene: 5. The CDR3 runs 14 residues. Per germline, CDR1 MNHEY and CDR2 SMNVEV (reference sequence). CDR3 residues: CASRNSGRGETQYF. The CDR3 DNA sequence: TGTGCCAGCAGGAACAGCGGGAGGGGAGAGACCCAGTACTTC.

The rearrangement joins TRBV7-2 to TRBJ2-5; a weak D match, TRBD2 (6 bases). The CDR3 totals 13 residues. V was shortened by 5 bases and J by 4 bases, with 11 bases between the two germline ends. Germline CDR1 SGHTA, CDR2 FQGNSA. DNA of the CDR3: TGTGCCAGCAGCCCCGGACTACTAGAGACCCAGTACTTC. Its protein product is CASSPGLLETQYF.

V is TRBV5-5 and J is TRBJ1-6, with 8 bases fitting TRBD1. The CDR3 totals 15 residues. Germline V gene data show CDR1 as SGHKS and CDR2 as YYEKEE (reference sequence). The V gene end was trimmed by 1 base and the J gene end by 5 bases; junction bases not matched to a gene: 2. CDR3 nucleotides: TGTGCCAGCAGCTTGTTGGACAGGGATAATTCACCCCTCCACTTT. Translation: CASSLLDRDNSPLHF.

This chain links TRBV6-5 with TRBJ2-1; TRBD2 matches 8 bases. The CDR3 has 15 residues. The V gene's germline CDR1 is MNHEY and CDR2 SVGAGI. Trimming took 2 bases from V and 8 from J; bases not matched to a gene: 8. CDR3 in amino acids: CASSYESGSTHEQFF. In DNA form, the CDR3 reads TGTGCCAGCAGTTACGAGAGCGGGAGTACCCATGAGCAGTTCTTC.

V is TRBV30 and J is TRBJ2-1; TRBD1 aligns across 7 bases. J was trimmed by 3 bases and V by 7 bases; bases with no gene match: 9. There are 14 residues in the CDR3. Germline V gives CDR1 GTSNPN, CDR2 SVGIG (reference sequence). CDR3 in amino acids: CAYIMGQLYNEQFF. CDR3 DNA: TGTGCCTACATCATGGGACAGCTCTACAATGAGCAGTTCTTC.

The chain employs TRBV28 and TRBJ2-5, with D perhaps TRBD1 (6 bases). V dropped 6 bases and J dropped 5 bases, with 10 bases sitting between them. The CDR3 is made up of 12 amino acids. The germline V gene has CDR1 MDHEN and CDR2 SYDVKM. CDR3 amino acids: CASRQGTETQYF. The DNA for the CDR3 is TGTGCCAGCAGGCAGGGGACGGAGACCCAGTACTTC.

V usage is TRBV28 and J usage is TRBJ1-1; perhaps TRBD1 as D (6 bases). Per germline, CDR1 MDHEN and CDR2 SYDVKM. The CDR3 spans 15 residues. V lost 4 bases to trimming and J lost 5 bases, with 17 bases between them. The CDR3 DNA is TGTGCCAGCAGTTCCTCGGGACACTTCGGGACTGAAGCTTTCTTT. Translating it yields CASSSSGHFGTEAFF.

The chain is built from TRBV6-2 or TRBV6-3 and TRBJ1-3; D is unclear. With 7 bases removed from V and 0 bases from J, the gap between germline ends came to 19 bases. Germline V lookup: CDR1 MNHEY, CDR2 SVGEGT. The CDR3 is made up of 17 amino acids. The CDR3 DNA sequence: TGTGCCAGCATCCCAGCCCCCCAGGTAAGCTCTGGAAACACCATATATTTT. Amino acid sequence: CASIPAPQVSSGNTIYF.

CDR3 protein: CASSQGTSFLHF. Here the CDR3 DNA reads TGTGCCAGCAGCCAGGGGACTTCATTTCTCCACTTT. The V gene is TRBV14, the J gene TRBJ1-6, with D maybe TRBD1 (5 bases). The V gene lost 3 bases and the J gene lost 16 bases, with 13 bases spanning the gap. The CDR3 consists of 12 residues. From germline, CDR1 is SGHDN and CDR2 FVKESK.

In nucleotides, the CDR3 is TGTGCCAGCTCACGGACAGGGGTTGAAAAACTGTTTTTT. This encodes CASSRTGVEKLFF. The rearrangement links TRBV18 to TRBJ1-4, with 9 positions matching TRBD1. J gave up 7 bases and V 4 bases, and 1 base lay outside the gene matches. Germline CDR1 is KGHSH and CDR2 is LQKENI. The CDR3 is 13 residues long.

The chain carries TRBV29-1 and TRBJ2-7; 7 bases match TRBD1. Germline V gives CDR1 SQVTM, CDR2 ANQGSEA. Germline trimming cut 1 base from V and 2 bases from J; bases unmatched to any gene: 2. The CDR3 is 13 residues long. The CDR3 DNA reads as TGCAGCGTTGAAGCCACAGGGGCCTACGAGCAGTACTTC. As protein: CSVEATGAYEQYF.

In its sample, this clone was seen once. The chain has TRBV19 and TRBJ1-5; D is perhaps TRBD1 (5 bases). CDR3 size: 14 residues. V was cut by 8 bases and J by 3 bases, with 14 bases left in between. Germline values: CDR1 LNHDA, CDR2 SQIVND (reference sequence). The DNA of the CDR3 is TGTGCCAGTCGATTGGGACTAGACAATCAGCCCCAGCATTTT. Translating gives CASRLGLDNQPQHF. Full variable domain (outside the CDR3, taken from reference TRBV19 and TRBJ1-5): DGGITQSPKYLFRKEGQNVTLSCEQNLNHDAMYWYRQDPGQGLRLIYYSQIVNDFQKGDIAEGYSVSREKKESFPLTVTSAQKNPTAFYLCASRLGLDNQPQHFGDGTRLSIL.

V usage is TRBV3-1 (or the pseudogene TRBV3-2) and J usage is TRBJ2-7; D not resolved. The V end was cut by 0 bases, the J end by 5 bases, with 11 bases between. The CDR3 spans 14 residues. Germline V CDR1 and CDR2: LGHDT, YNNKEL (reference sequence). CDR3 residues: CASSQDPGNHEQYF. CDR3 nucleotides: TGTGCCAGCAGCCAAGATCCGGGTAACCACGAGCAGTACTTC.